These T cell receptor beta chains were read from a single sample in a study of T-cell memory formation after mild COVID-19. TCRdb recomputed calls from the 5' RACE reads with MiXCR, one row per CDR3 protein. The sample has around 250,000 distinct CDR3 sequences; around 15% are singletons. The sequencing input was PBMCs or a T cell subset sorted from them (not recorded which). These receptors came from a man aged 18 to 35 who had mild COVID-19 (a few samples of this study predate the infection). Cell type and time point are not known. Each CDR3 is given with its conserved first and last residue. The D gene is left open where the match is weak. The size entry is marked missing in some rows and otherwise reads once, few, many or a size class.

v_call: TRBV7-6
clone_size: NA
d_call: TRBD1
j_call: TRBJ2-3
cdr3_nt: TGTGCCAGCAGTAAAACGGGACAGGGGGCAGATACGCAGTATTTT
cdr3_aa: CASSKTGQGADTQYF

v_call: TRBV20-1
clone_size: many
d_call: NA
j_call: TRBJ2-1
cdr3_nt: TGCAGTGCTAGAGTCCTAGCGACATCGTTCTACTACAATGAGCAGTTCTTC
cdr3_aa: CSARVLATSFYYNEQFF

v_call: TRBV4-1
clone_size: NA
d_call: TRBD2
j_call: TRBJ2-7
cdr3_nt: TGCGCCAGCAGCCTTGAACTAGCGGGAGGTTCGTACGAGCAGTACTTC
cdr3_aa: CASSLELAGGSYEQYF

v_call: TRBV7-9
clone_size: few
d_call: NA
j_call: TRBJ1-3
cdr3_nt: TGTGCCAGCAGCTTTTCGGCGCAAGCTGGAAACACCATATATTTT
cdr3_aa: CASSFSAQAGNTIYF

v_call: TRBV6-5
clone_size: few
d_call: NA
j_call: TRBJ2-1
cdr3_nt: TGTGCCAGCAGTTACTCTACGGACAATGAGCAGTTCTTC
cdr3_aa: CASSYSTDNEQFF

v_call: TRBV5-1
clone_size: many
d_call: TRBD1
j_call: TRBJ2-1
cdr3_nt: TGCGCCAGCAGCCAGATGACAGGGGACGATGAGCAGTTCTTC
cdr3_aa: CASSQMTGDDEQFF

v_call: TRBV28
clone_size: few
d_call: NA
j_call: TRBJ2-1
cdr3_nt: TGTGCCAGCAGTTCCAACCCCAGGGTCTATGAGCAGTTCTTC
cdr3_aa: CASSSNPRVYEQFF

v_call: TRBV6-2/TRBV6-3
clone_size: NA
d_call: TRBD2
j_call: TRBJ2-6
cdr3_nt: TGTGCCAGCAGGGAGAGCGGGACGGTTTCTGGGGCCAACGTCCTGACTTTC
cdr3_aa: CASRESGTVSGANVLTF

v_call: TRBV4-1
clone_size: few
d_call: TRBD2
j_call: TRBJ2-7
cdr3_nt: TGCGCCAGCAGCCAAGAGGCACTAGCGTACGAGCAGTACTTC
cdr3_aa: CASSQEALAYEQYF

v_call: TRBV7-8
clone_size: many
d_call: TRBD2
j_call: TRBJ2-3
cdr3_nt: TGTGCCAGCAGCCCGGGACTACCGTCGGGGAGAAATACGCAGTATTTT
cdr3_aa: CASSPGLPSGRNTQYF

v_call: TRBV4-3
clone_size: NA
d_call: NA
j_call: TRBJ2-2
cdr3_nt: TGCGCCAGCAGAGGAACTACCGGGGAGCTGTTTTTT
cdr3_aa: CASRGTTGELFF

v_call: TRBV5-1
clone_size: NA
d_call: TRBD1
j_call: TRBJ1-2
cdr3_nt: TGCGCCAGCACTTTAGACAGGGGGTCTGGCTACACCTTC
cdr3_aa: CASTLDRGSGYTF

v_call: TRBV12-3/TRBV12-4
clone_size: many
d_call: NA
j_call: TRBJ1-1
cdr3_nt: TGTGCCAGCAGCTTGTTGGGGTATGAAGCTTTCTTT
cdr3_aa: CASSLLGYEAFF

v_call: TRBV10-1
clone_size: few
d_call: NA
j_call: TRBJ2-7
cdr3_nt: TGCGCCAGCAGTGACGGGGGACTCACCTTGGATGAGCAGTACTTC
cdr3_aa: CASSDGGLTLDEQYF

v_call: TRBV7-3
clone_size: few
d_call: TRBD1
j_call: TRBJ2-4
cdr3_nt: TGTGCCAGCAGCCTTAGGGACAGGGGCGGCATTCAGTACTTC
cdr3_aa: CASSLRDRGGIQYF

v_call: TRBV18
clone_size: few
d_call: NA
j_call: TRBJ1-4
cdr3_nt: TGTGCCAGCGCATCGGAAGAAAAACTGTTTTTT
cdr3_aa: CASASEEKLFF

v_call: TRBV7-3
clone_size: NA
d_call: TRBD1
j_call: TRBJ2-1
cdr3_nt: TGTGCCGTTCGGCAGGGGGTAGGTGAGCAGTTCTTC
cdr3_aa: CAVRQGVGEQFF

v_call: TRBV6-5
clone_size: few
d_call: NA
j_call: TRBJ2-3
cdr3_nt: TGTGCCAGCAGTTACGCGGGGGCCGCAGATACGCAGTATTTT
cdr3_aa: CASSYAGAADTQYF

v_call: TRBV7-2
clone_size: NA
d_call: TRBD2
j_call: TRBJ2-5
cdr3_nt: TGTGCCAGCCGACTAGCGGGGGCCCCGACCCAGTACTTC
cdr3_aa: CASRLAGAPTQYF

v_call: TRBV4-1
clone_size: NA
d_call: NA
j_call: TRBJ2-7
cdr3_nt: TGCGCCAGCAGCCAAGATCCTCTTCCGACAAGCTACGAGCAGTACTTC
cdr3_aa: CASSQDPLPTSYEQYF

v_call: TRBV4-1
clone_size: NA
d_call: TRBD2
j_call: TRBJ2-1
cdr3_nt: TGCGCCAGCAGCCAAGTCGGGGGGAAGGAGCAGTTCTTC
cdr3_aa: CASSQVGGKEQFF

v_call: TRBV6-6
clone_size: many
d_call: NA
j_call: TRBJ2-3
cdr3_nt: TGTGCCAGCAGTTACATGAAAACAGATACGCAGTATTTT
cdr3_aa: CASSYMKTDTQYF